This T cell receptor beta chain derives from a study of CD8 T cells in ankylosing spondylitis. Study-wide findings and caveats: Within peripheral blood, clones linked to disease were CD8+ and relatively rare. Typical of ankylosing spondylitis blood, it appeared, was a TCR beta motif of eight highly homologous variants. The authors reported significant enrichment of disease-linked clones in matched ankylosing spondylitis synovial fluid.

CDR3 length: 17 residues. Per germline, CDR1 SEHNR and CDR2 FQNEAQ (reference sequence). Trimming left V 5 bases short and J 0 bases short, with 17 bases between. TCRdb reprocessed the 5' RACE reads via MiXCR and lists one record per CDR3 protein. The sample yields roughly 350,000 distinct CDR3 sequences, around 8% seen once. This clonotype showed up many times. What it binds is not known. The rearrangement joins TRBV7-9 to TRBJ1-5; possibly TRBD1 for D (5 bases). The specimen was blood, either unsorted or a sorted T cell fraction (not recorded which). The receptor comes from a male donor with ankylosing spondylitis. CDR3 protein: CASSRGQGGDSNQPQHF. The CDR3 DNA reads as TGTGCCAGCAGCCGGGGCCAGGGCGGAGATAGCAATCAGCCCCAGCATTTT. Filled out from reference TRBV7-9 and TRBJ1-5, the complete variable domain reads DTGVSQNPRHKITKRGQNVTFRCDPISEHNRLYWYRQTLGQGPEFLTYFQNEAQLEKSRLLSDRFSAERPKGSFSTLEIQRTEQGDSAMYLCASSRGQGGDSNQPQHFGDGTRLSIL.